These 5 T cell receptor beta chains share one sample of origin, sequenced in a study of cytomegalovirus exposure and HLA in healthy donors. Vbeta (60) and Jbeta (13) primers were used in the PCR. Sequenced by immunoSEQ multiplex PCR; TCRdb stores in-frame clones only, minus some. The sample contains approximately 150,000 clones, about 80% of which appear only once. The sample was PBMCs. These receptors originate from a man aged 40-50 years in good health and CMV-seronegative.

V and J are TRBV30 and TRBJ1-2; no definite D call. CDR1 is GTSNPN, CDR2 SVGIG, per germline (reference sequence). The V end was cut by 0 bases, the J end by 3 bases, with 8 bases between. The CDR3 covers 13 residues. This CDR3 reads CAWSVQVYYGYTF. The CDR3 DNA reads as TGTGCCTGGAGTGTACAAGTATACTATGGCTACACCTTC.

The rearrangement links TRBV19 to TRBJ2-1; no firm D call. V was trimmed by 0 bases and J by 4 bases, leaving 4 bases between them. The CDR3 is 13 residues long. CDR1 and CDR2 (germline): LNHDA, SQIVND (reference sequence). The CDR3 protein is CASSIDSYNEQFF. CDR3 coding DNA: TGTGCCAGTAGTATAGACAGTTACAATGAGCAGTTCTTC.

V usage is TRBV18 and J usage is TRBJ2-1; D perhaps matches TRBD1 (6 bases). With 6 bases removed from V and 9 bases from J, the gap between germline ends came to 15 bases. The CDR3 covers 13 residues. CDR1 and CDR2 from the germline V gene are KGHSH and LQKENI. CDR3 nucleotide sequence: TGTGCCAGCTCCCTACAGGGCGCGGGTGAGCAGTTCTTC. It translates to CASSLQGAGEQFF.

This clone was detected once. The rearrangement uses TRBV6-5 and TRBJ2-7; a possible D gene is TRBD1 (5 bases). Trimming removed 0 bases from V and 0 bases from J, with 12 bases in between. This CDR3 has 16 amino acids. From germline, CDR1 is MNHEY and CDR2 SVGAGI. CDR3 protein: CASSYSTGRFSYEQYF. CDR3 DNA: TGTGCCAGCAGTTACTCAACAGGCCGCTTCTCCTACGAGCAGTACTTC.

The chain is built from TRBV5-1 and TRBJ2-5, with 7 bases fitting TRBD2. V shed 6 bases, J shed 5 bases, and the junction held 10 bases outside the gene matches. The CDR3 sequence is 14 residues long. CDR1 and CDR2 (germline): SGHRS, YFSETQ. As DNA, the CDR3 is TGCGCCAGCACCCGGGAGGATAGGATGGAGACCCAGTACTTC. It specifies CASTREDRMETQYF.